The present TCR beta chain was sequenced within a study of Ad26.COV2.S vaccination and SARS-CoV-2 variants. Study-wide context: Participants got Ad26.COV2.S intramuscularly, once or twice 56 days apart. Overall study findings and caveats: Participants given vaccine showed non-spike TCR breadth similar to that of placebo recipients.

About this clone itself: Its antigen is not identified.

This CDR3 contains 16 residues. Per the germline V gene, CDR1 is KGHSH and CDR2 is LQKENI. V was clipped by 6 bases and J by 6 bases, with 21 bases between them. Only in-frame clones appear in the TCRdb table, and some are missing; sequencing was by immunoSEQ multiplex PCR. The data show fewer than 400,000 clones, approximately 90% seen once. Regarding treatment: some 19 received Ad26.COV2.S at low or high dose, single or two shots; about 5 received placebo; per-sample allocation not given. Each sample was drawn 63 days after the first injection (of vaccine or placebo). Based in Boston, the donor was an adult of 18-55 years. An Ad26 vector expressing Wuhan-strain SARS-CoV-2 spike constituted the vaccine.

The sequences come from peripheral blood, collected in a trial of Ad26.COV2.S vaccine versus placebo. This sequence was found in a person aged 18-65 years who received the Ad26.COV2.S COVID-19 vaccine or a placebo. The chain carries TRBV18 and TRBJ2-1; D might be TRBD2 (6 bases). In nucleotides, the CDR3 is TGTGCCAGCTCCCCCCAGGCCAACGGGAGACGCAATGAGCAGTTCTTC. It specifies CASSPQANGRRNEQFF.